This T cell receptor beta chain stems from a study of cytomegalovirus exposure and HLA in healthy donors. The sample holds a few counts of this clone. What it binds is unknown. Study observations and caveats: A later analysis revealed that TCR association rates differed between HLA loci, peaking at DRB1 and bottoming out at HLA-C. The authors judged a highly shared variant cluster likely a sequencing artifact. As immune exposure information, only CMV serostatus was available.

The V and J ends lost 2 bases and 3 bases respectively, with 8 bases between them. This CDR3 has 15 residues. Germline V CDR1 and CDR2: KGHSH, LQKENI. Use of 60 Vbeta and 13 Jbeta primers characterized the PCR. TCRdb's copy holds only in-frame clones and misses some; the assay was immunoSEQ multiplex PCR. The sample yields 150,000 to 170,000 clones, approximately 69% seen once. The rearrangement uses TRBV18 and TRBJ2-6; D may be TRBD2 (5 bases). The TCR sequence derives from a man younger than 40 in good health and CMV-seronegative. Sequencing used PBMCs. CDR3 nucleotide sequence: TGTGCCAGCTCACCAGCCGGAGGTGGGGCCAACGTCCTGACTTTC. Protein sequence: CASSPAGGGANVLTF.